This record concerns one T cell receptor (beta chain) sequence. Its antigen is not known. Use of 60 Vbeta and 13 Jbeta primers characterized the PCR. Clones were read by immunoSEQ multiplex PCR, and TCRdb kept only the in-frame ones, dropping some. This table holds 95,000 to 100,000 clones, 85% to 90% found once. This sample stems from a study of cytomegalovirus exposure and HLA in healthy donors. Turning to the study itself: Sequencing of roughly 180 million T cells in an earlier analysis found about 120 million unique TCR beta sequences.

The CDR3 has 15 amino acids. CDR1 MNHGY and CDR2 SAAAGT come from the germline V gene. V dropped 6 bases and J dropped 10; count of bases not matched to a gene: 16. Whole-study results and caveats: Being productive about 87% or about 30% of the time was typical of most TCR beta V segments in an earlier analysis. Near-uniform donor sequencing depth was presumed by presence/absence analyses.

This sequence originates from a man aged 30 to 45 in good health and CMV-seronegative. The J gene is TRBJ1-1, the V gene TRBV6-8; 8 bases line up with TRBD1. The sample consisted of PBMCs. The CDR3 is CASRRFCDRGRGAFF. The CDR3 DNA follows: TGTGCCAGCAGAAGATTTTGTGACAGGGGACGGGGAGCTTTCTTT.